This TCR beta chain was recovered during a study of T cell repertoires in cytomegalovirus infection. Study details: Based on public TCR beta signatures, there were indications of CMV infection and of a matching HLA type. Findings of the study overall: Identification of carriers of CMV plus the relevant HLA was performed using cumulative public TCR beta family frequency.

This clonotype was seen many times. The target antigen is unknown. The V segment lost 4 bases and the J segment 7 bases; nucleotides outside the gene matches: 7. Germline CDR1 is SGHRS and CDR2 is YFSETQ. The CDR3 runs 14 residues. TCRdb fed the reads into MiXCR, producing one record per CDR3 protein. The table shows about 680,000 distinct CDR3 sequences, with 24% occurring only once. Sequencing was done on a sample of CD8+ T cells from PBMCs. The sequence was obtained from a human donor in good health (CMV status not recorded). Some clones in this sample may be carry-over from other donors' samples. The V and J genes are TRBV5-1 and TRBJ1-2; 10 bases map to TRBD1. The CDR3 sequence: CASSPPGQGTGYTF. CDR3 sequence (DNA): TGCGCCAGCAGCCCGCCGGGACAGGGGACTGGCTACACCTTC.